The next 12 T cell receptor beta chains were all read from a single sample in a study of cytomegalovirus exposure and HLA in healthy donors. Primers included in the PCR were 60 Vbeta and 13 Jbeta primers. Libraries were prepared by immunoSEQ multiplex PCR; TCRdb keeps only in-frame clonotypes and omits some of them. The data hold approximately 200,000 clones, with 79% observed a single time. Sequencing used PBMCs. Every receptor here comes from a woman under 30 in good health and CMV-seronegative.

The J gene is TRBJ2-3, the V gene TRBV6-5; 8 nucleotides line up with TRBD2. Germline V CDR1 and CDR2: MNHEY, SVGAGI. J lost 0 bases, V lost 6 bases, and 2 bases had no gene match. The CDR3 extends over 14 amino acids. CDR3 protein: CASRAGGSTDTQYF. CDR3 sequence (DNA): TGTGCCAGCAGGGCGGGGGGAAGCACAGATACGCAGTATTTT.

The J gene is TRBJ1-3, the V gene TRBV5-4; D is undetermined. Germline CDR1 reads SGHNT; CDR2 reads YYREEE (reference sequence). V was cut by 9 bases and J by 0 bases, with 13 bases left in between. The CDR3 totals 14 residues. For the CDR3, the DNA is TGTGCCACCCAAAGCCCACTCTCTGGAAACACCATATATTTT. It encodes CATQSPLSGNTIYF.

The chain links TRBV30 to TRBJ2-2; 9 bases are shared with TRBD1. The CDR3 spans 15 residues. Germline CDR1 and CDR2: GTSNPN and SVGIG (reference sequence). Trimming took 2 bases from V and 5 from J; bases not matched to a gene: 6. The CDR3 DNA is TGTGCCTGGAGTTCGGGACAGGGAGGGACCGGGGAGCTGTTTTTT. It is translated as CAWSSGQGGTGELFF.

This clone was seen a handful of times. The chain combines TRBV13 with TRBJ2-1; TRBD2 aligns across 9 bases. Per the germline V gene, CDR1 is PRHDT and CDR2 is FYEKMQ (reference sequence). The CDR3 extends over 15 amino acids. J lost 6 bases, V lost 1 base, and 4 bases had no gene match. The CDR3 bases are TGTGCCAGCAGCTTAGTAGCGGGAGACCTCAATGAGCAGTTCTTC. Translated: CASSLVAGDLNEQFF.

This chain joins TRBV28 and TRBJ1-2, with 8 bases lining up with TRBD1. Trimming took 4 bases from V and 6 from J; bases not matched to a gene: 10. There are 15 residues in the CDR3. CDR1 is MDHEN and CDR2 is SYDVKM in the germline V gene. CDR3 protein: CASSSQDRALDGYTF. CDR3 sequence (DNA): TGTGCCAGCAGTTCCCAGGACAGGGCCTTAGATGGCTACACCTTC.

J is TRBJ2-3 and V is TRBV19, with 9 bases identical to TRBD1. Germline V gene data show CDR1 as LNHDA and CDR2 as SQIVND (reference sequence). The CDR3 extends over 15 amino acids. Trimming removed 3 bases from V and 6 bases from J; junction bases left unmatched: 7. The CDR3 DNA is TGTGCCAGTAGTATTCGACAGGGGGATTTCGATACGCAGTATTTT. Amino acid sequence: CASSIRQGDFDTQYF.

This chain joins TRBV30 and TRBJ2-1, with 7 nucleotides matching TRBD2. This CDR3 has 14 residues. Per germline, CDR1 GTSNPN and CDR2 SVGIG (reference sequence). The junction had 7 bases not matched to a gene; V was cut back by 2 bases and J by 6 bases. The CDR3 DNA is TGTGCCTGGAGTCCCGGACTAGTCAGCAATGAGCAGTTCTTC. Encoded protein: CAWSPGLVSNEQFF.

The CDR3 DNA reads as TGTGCCAGCAGTGTAAACAGGGGTCCCTACGAGCAGTACTTC. Protein: CASSVNRGPYEQYF. This rearrangement joins TRBV6-1 to TRBJ2-7; TRBD1 matches at 7 bases. The CDR3 runs 14 residues. V shed 4 bases, J shed 2 bases, and the junction held 5 bases outside the gene matches. Germline CDR1 and CDR2: MNHNS and SASEGT.

The V and J genes are TRBV2 and TRBJ1-5; TRBD1 is a possible D gene (6 bases). The CDR3 is made up of 13 amino acids. V dropped 6 bases and J dropped 4 bases, with 10 bases sitting between them. Per germline, CDR1 SNHLY and CDR2 FYNNEI. The CDR3 sequence is CASSPQGNQPQHF. CDR3 DNA: TGTGCCAGCAGCCCCCAGGGGAATCAGCCCCAGCATTTT. The whole variable domain, remainder taken from reference TRBV2 and TRBJ1-5, is EPEVTQTPSHQVTQMGQEVILRCVPISNHLYFYWYRQILGQKVEFLVSFYNNEISEKSEIFDDQFSVERPDGSNFTLKIRSTKLEDSAMYFCASSPQGNQPQHFGDGTRLSIL.

This chain joins TRBV6-1 and TRBJ1-1, with D unresolved. Between the trimmed V and J ends, which lost 7 bases and 0 bases, there was a span of 12 bases. The germline V gene has CDR1 MNHNS and CDR2 SASEGT. This CDR3 contains 14 residues. The CDR3 nucleotides are TGTGCCAGCACGAAAGCGTCCGTGAACACTGAAGCTTTCTTT. The encoded protein is CASTKASVNTEAFF.

J is TRBJ2-2 and V is TRBV15; TRBD2 agrees at 13 bases. Trimming took 0 bases from V and 6 from J; bases not matched to a gene: 10. This CDR3 region has 19 residues. Germline lookup yields CDR1 LNHNV and CDR2 YYDKDF (reference sequence). Written as DNA, the CDR3 is TGTGCCACCAGCAGAGATAGCGGACTAGCGGGGGTAGGGGCCGGGGAGCTGTTTTTT. It is translated as CATSRDSGLAGVGAGELFF.

The V call is TRBV19, the J call TRBJ1-2, with 10 nucleotides matching TRBD1. Trimming took 6 bases from V and 5 from J; bases not matched to a gene: 3. The germline V gene has CDR1 LNHDA and CDR2 SQIVND (reference sequence). The CDR3 runs 13 residues. The DNA of the CDR3 is TGTGCCAGTAGCGACAGGGGGCAATATGGCTACACCTTC. Translated: CASSDRGQYGYTF.